This T cell receptor (beta chain) was recorded in a study of blood T cell repertoires in COVID-19. The wider study: Spain, Italy and the United States supplied samples that represented acute and convalescent COVID-19. From T cells, B-cell-depleted T cells, or PBMCs came the material, which was cDNA or gDNA.

With V trimmed by 2 bases and J by 6 bases, 5 bases remained unmatched. Germline V CDR1 and CDR2: LGHDT, YNNKEL (reference sequence). The CDR3 length is 14 residues. This clone has just a few counts. Sequencing was performed with immunoSEQ multiplex PCR; in TCRdb, only in-frame clones are kept and a portion is missing. Of approximately 140,000 clones listed, just under 90% are singletons. The origin of this receptor is a woman between 35 and 50 years old with acute or convalescent COVID-19. Sequencing was done on a sample of peripheral blood. The chain carries TRBV3-1 (or the pseudogene TRBV3-2) and TRBJ2-3, with TRBD2 identical over 7 bases. CDR3 sequence (DNA): TGTGCCAGCAGCCAAATCGCGGGGGAGGATACGCAGTATTTT. This codes for CASSQIAGEDTQYF.